The 32 T cell receptor beta chains below all came from one sample that was sequenced in a study of cytomegalovirus exposure and HLA in healthy donors. Only in-frame clones appear in the TCRdb table, and some are missing; sequencing was by immunoSEQ multiplex PCR. The table records about 97,000 clones, about 95% of them present only once. Sequencing was done on a sample of PBMCs. These receptors were obtained from a woman aged 18-29 years in good health and CMV-seronegative.

This clone was detected only once. The J gene is TRBJ1-2, the V gene TRBV4-3, with TRBD1 identical over 8 bases. V was pared by 1 base and J by 6 bases, with 7 bases of the junction left unmatched. The CDR3 spans 15 residues. CDR1 is LGHNA, CDR2 YSLEER, per germline. The CDR3 here is CASSQAMDRANGYTF. The DNA for the CDR3 is TGCGCCAGCAGCCAAGCCATGGACAGGGCCAATGGCTACACCTTC.

The genes are TRBV27 and TRBJ2-3, with 10 bases aligning to TRBD2. The CDR3 loop spans 18 amino acids. The junction had 12 bases not matched to a gene; V was cut back by 4 bases and J by 2 bases. The germline V gene has CDR1 MNHEY and CDR2 SMNVEV (reference sequence). CDR3 residues: CASSSWVTTSGATDTQYF. The CDR3 DNA follows: TGTGCCAGCAGTTCGTGGGTTACTACTAGCGGGGCCACAGATACGCAGTATTTT.

By its share, this clone is medium-sized (0.01 to 0.1%). The chain links TRBV21-1 to TRBJ2-1; the table's TRBD2 call for D was not verified on the DNA. TRBV21-1 counts as a pseudogene. The CDR3 has 16 amino acids. Written as DNA, the CDR3 is TGTGCCAGCAGCAAAGACCCCCGTGGAGGGTACAATGAGCAGTTCTTC. This gives the protein CASSKDPRGGYNEQFF.

CDR3 nucleotides: TGTGCCAGCAGCTCGGGACAGCTATTCAACTATGGCTACACCTTC. It encodes CASSSGQLFNYGYTF. The rearrangement uses TRBV7-9 and TRBJ1-2; 7 nucleotides match TRBD1. Per the germline V gene, CDR1 is SEHNR and CDR2 is FQNEAQ (reference sequence). The CDR3 is 15 residues long. The trim removed 4 bases at V and 2 bases at J, leaving 7 bases unmatched.

The rearrangement uses TRBV19 and TRBJ1-1, with D possibly matching TRBD1 (5 bases). The CDR3 is made up of 14 amino acids. V gave up 3 bases and J gave up 4 bases, with 12 bases separating them. Germline V lookup: CDR1 LNHDA, CDR2 SQIVND (reference sequence). The CDR3 protein is CASSITQVRTEAFF. In DNA, the CDR3 is TGTGCCAGTAGTATCACACAGGTTCGCACTGAAGCTTTCTTT.

The J gene is TRBJ2-3, the V gene TRBV6-5; 8 bases line up with TRBD1. CDR1 MNHEY and CDR2 SVGAGI come from the germline V gene. J was trimmed by 4 bases and V by 4 bases; bases with no gene match: 4. The CDR3 length is 14 residues. CDR3 sequence (DNA): TGTGCCAGCAGTTCCTCAGGGGGCGCAGATACGCAGTATTTT. Protein: CASSSSGGADTQYF.

The chain couples TRBV2 to TRBJ1-1; D is possibly TRBD1 (6 bases). Germline CDR1 SNHLY, CDR2 FYNNEI. Trimming pared 1 base from V and 1 base from J, leaving 13 bases between. This CDR3 contains 16 residues. CDR3 coding DNA: TGTGCCAGCAGTGAAGGGGGGCGAGGTTGGAACACTGAAGCTTTCTTT. Its protein is CASSEGGRGWNTEAFF. The variable domain in full, with the rest retrieved from reference TRBV2 and TRBJ1-1, is EPEVTQTPSHQVTQMGQEVILRCVPISNHLYFYWYRQILGQKVEFLVSFYNNEISEKSEIFDDQFSVERPDGSNFTLKIRSTKLEDSAMYFCASSEGGRGWNTEAFFGQGTRLTVV.

This chain links TRBV19 with TRBJ1-2; weak D call: TRBD1 (6 bases). The germline V and J ends were trimmed by 7 bases and 6 bases, with 18 bases remaining between them. In germline, CDR1 is LNHDA, CDR2 SQIVND (reference sequence). There are 14 residues in the CDR3. The CDR3 DNA follows: TGTGCCAGTATTCTCTCCAGGGGATCGGATGGCTACACCTTC. Its protein is CASILSRGSDGYTF. The full variable domain, with the rest looked up from reference TRBV19 and TRBJ1-2, is DGGITQSPKYLFRKEGQNVTLSCEQNLNHDAMYWYRQDPGQGLRLIYYSQIVNDFQKGDIAEGYSVSREKKESFPLTVTSAQKNPTAFYLCASILSRGSDGYTFGSGTRLTVV.

The rearrangement links TRBV15 to TRBJ1-2; tentative D call: TRBD1 (5 bases). Trimming left V 5 bases short and J 3 bases short, with 10 bases between. Germline V lookup: CDR1 LNHNV, CDR2 YYDKDF (reference sequence). This CDR3 spans 13 amino acids. The CDR3 region is CATSGHLDYGYTF. In DNA form, the CDR3 reads TGTGCCACCAGCGGACACCTAGACTATGGCTACACCTTC.

The J gene is TRBJ1-1, the V gene TRBV18, with no clear D. V was shortened by 0 bases and J by 3 bases, with 11 bases between the two germline ends. This CDR3 comprises 15 residues. The germline V gene encodes CDR1 KGHSH and CDR2 LQKENI. This CDR3 is CASSPPNSADTEAFF. CDR3 sequence (DNA): TGTGCCAGCTCACCACCGAACTCGGCGGACACTGAAGCTTTCTTT.

The count of this clone is one. The chain is built from TRBV21-1 and TRBJ1-1; the tabulated D call, TRBD1, remains unverified against the DNA. TRBV21-1 is assigned pseudogene status. This CDR3 has 17 amino acids. In DNA form, the CDR3 reads TGTGCCAGCAGTTTCCGCTCGGGACAGGACGCCTACACTGAAGCTTTCTTT. Amino acids: CASSFRSGQDAYTEAFF.

The rearrangement links TRBV7-3 to TRBJ2-3; 7 nucleotides match TRBD2. The CDR3 sequence is 16 residues long. The V segment lost 4 bases and the J segment 2 bases; nucleotides outside the gene matches: 9. CDR1 and CDR2 (germline): SGHTA, FQGTGA. As DNA, the CDR3 is TGTGCCAGCAGCTGGGGCGGCGGGGGTATCACAGATACGCAGTATTTT. It translates to CASSWGGGGITDTQYF.

This clone was picked up one time. The V and J genes are TRBV6-1 and TRBJ2-7; D perhaps matches TRBD2 (7 bases). The CDR3 is 20 amino acids. CDR1 MNHNS and CDR2 SASEGT come from the germline V gene. V lost 2 bases and J 7 bases, leaving 33 bases between the germline ends. CDR3: CASSEFWGGPSLLSKREQYF. The CDR3 nucleotides are TGTGCCAGCAGTGAATTTTGGGGGGGGCCCTCGCTCCTGTCTAAAAGGGAGCAGTACTTC.

The chain is built from TRBV7-2 and TRBJ2-7, with TRBD2 matching 12 bases. Germline CDR1 reads SGHTA; CDR2 reads FQGNSA. Trimming cost V 5 bases and J 4 bases; bases outside gene matches: 6. The CDR3 runs 15 residues. CDR3 amino acids: CASSRGTSGSYEQYF. The CDR3 DNA reads TGTGCCAGCAGCCGCGGGACTAGCGGGTCTTACGAGCAGTACTTC.

This clone was seen a single time. The CDR3 is CASSVRDRGSEAYEQYF. The CDR3 bases are TGCGCCAGCAGCGTCCGGGACAGGGGTAGTGAGGCCTACGAGCAGTACTTC. The V gene is TRBV5-1, the J gene TRBJ2-7; 10 nucleotides line up with TRBD1. CDR3 length: 17 residues. CDR1 is SGHRS, CDR2 YFSETQ, per germline. V lost 4 bases, J lost 2 bases, and 12 bases stayed unmatched.

This clone was picked up one time. V and J are TRBV29-1 and TRBJ1-4, with 9 nucleotides matching TRBD1. Germline lookup yields CDR1 SQVTM and CDR2 ANQGSEA. Germline trimming cut 5 bases from V and 3 bases from J; bases unmatched to any gene: 1. CDR3 length equals 13 residues. In DNA form, the CDR3 reads TGCAGCGTTCGACAGGGGGCTAATGAAAAACTGTTTTTT. Its translation is CSVRQGANEKLFF.

On this clone: One end of the junction fails to match germline, which may point to a read error. The chain recombines TRBV15 with TRBJ2-7; 10 bases agree with TRBD1. The CDR3 runs to 13 residues. CDR1 is LNHNV and CDR2 is YYDKDF in the germline V gene (reference sequence). The DNA of the CDR3 is TGTGCCACCAGCAGGGACCTGACAGGGGGCAGGGGATTC. The encoded protein is CATSRDLTGGRGF.

The chain employs TRBV25-1 and TRBJ1-2; 8 positions match TRBD1. This CDR3 has 16 amino acids. With V trimmed by 1 base and J by 6 bases, 10 bases remained unmatched. Germline V CDR1 and CDR2: MGHDK, SYGVNS. The CDR3 region has the DNA TGTGCCAGCAGTGAATCGTTATTGACAGGGGATGATGGCTACACCTTC. Translation gives CASSESLLTGDDGYTF.

This chain joins TRBV4-1 and TRBJ2-2; 13 nucleotides align to TRBD2. There are 20 residues in the CDR3. V lost 7 bases and J lost 0; bases outside the gene matches: 14. Per germline, CDR1 MGHRA and CDR2 YSYEKL. The CDR3 loop is CASTARLAGGMYPNTGELFF. The CDR3 region has the DNA TGCGCCAGCACCGCTAGACTAGCGGGGGGCATGTATCCGAACACCGGGGAGCTGTTTTTT.

This chain connects TRBV5-4 to TRBJ2-7; 7 bases are a match to TRBD1. The CDR3 is 15 amino acids. The V and J ends lost 0 bases and 1 base, in that order; junction bases with no gene match: 4. CDR1 SGHNT and CDR2 YYREEE come from the germline V gene (reference sequence). CDR3 sequence (DNA): TGTGCCAGCAGCTTGGGTGTGGGACAGTCCTACGAGCAGTACTTC. It is translated as CASSLGVGQSYEQYF.

The chain links TRBV6-5 to TRBJ2-6, with unresolved D. Trimming left V 2 bases short and J 0 bases short, with 8 bases between. CDR3 length: 16 residues. Germline lookup yields CDR1 MNHEY and CDR2 SVGAGI. CDR3 residues: CASSYRVSSGANVLTF. The DNA of the CDR3 is TGTGCCAGCAGTTACCGAGTTAGCTCTGGGGCCAACGTCCTGACTTTC.

J is TRBJ1-1 and V is TRBV4-1; D remains ambiguous. Trimming stripped 6 bases from V and 0 bases from J, with 5 bases between. Germline V gene sequence: CDR1 MGHRA, CDR2 YSYEKL. The CDR3 is 12 amino acids. The CDR3 region has the DNA TGCGCCAGCAGGTCAGTGAACACTGAAGCTTTCTTT. Protein: CASRSVNTEAFF.

Only one count was recorded for this clone. The gene calls are TRBV18 and TRBJ2-5; the D gene is possibly TRBD2 (5 bases). The J call is doubtful: the DNA matches TRBJ2-7 better. Germline CDR1 is KGHSH and CDR2 is LQKENI. The CDR3 is 14 residues long. This chain's CDR3 is CASSPLGRDYEQYF. As DNA, the CDR3 is TGTGCCAGCTCACCGCTCGGTCGGGACTACGAGCAGTACTTC.

The chain couples TRBV6-1 to TRBJ1-3; tentatively, D is TRBD1 (6 bases). Between the trimmed V and J ends, which lost 2 bases and 4 bases, there was a span of 12 bases. CDR3 length: 15 residues. CDR1 MNHNS and CDR2 SASEGT come from the germline V gene. CDR3 sequence reads: CASSERGRTGNTIYF. The CDR3 coding sequence is TGTGCCAGCAGTGAAAGGGGGAGAACCGGAAACACCATATATTTT.

The CDR3 here is CASSGPGQNIPYGYTF. In DNA form, the CDR3 reads TGTGCCAGCAGCGGACCGGGACAGAATATACCCTATGGCTACACCTTC. This chain links TRBV5-6 with TRBJ1-2; the match to TRBD1 covers 7 bases. CDR1 is SGHDT, CDR2 YYEEEE, per germline. CDR3 size: 16 residues. Unmatched junction bases numbered 13, after V lost 4 bases and J lost 4 bases.

J is TRBJ1-3 and V is TRBV25-1, with D maybe TRBD1 (5 bases). The CDR3 consists of 14 residues. Trimming removed 9 bases from V and 0 bases from J, with 12 bases in between. Germline V gene lookup returns CDR1 MGHDK and CDR2 SYGVNS. The CDR3 spells CASRPGGSGNTIYF. The CDR3 region has the DNA TGTGCCAGTCGCCCCGGGGGCTCTGGAAACACCATATATTTT. The whole variable domain, filled in from reference TRBV25-1 and TRBJ1-3, reads EADIYQTPRYLVIGTGKKITLECSQTMGHDKMYWYQQDPGMELHLIHYSYGVNSTEKGDLSSESTVSRIRTEHFPLTLESARPSHTSQYLCASRPGGSGNTIYFGEGSWLTVV.

The chain carries TRBV9 and TRBJ1-1, with D hard to call. V was clipped by 0 bases and J by 5 bases, with 8 bases between them. CDR1 SGDLS and CDR2 YYNGEE come from the germline V gene. CDR3 size: 13 residues. CDR3 region: CASSVASGTEAFF. As DNA, the CDR3 is TGTGCCAGCAGCGTAGCGTCGGGAACTGAAGCTTTCTTT.

V and J are TRBV5-1 and TRBJ1-1, with unresolved D. Germline V gives CDR1 SGHRS, CDR2 YFSETQ. Trimming took off 0 bases at V and 4 bases at J, with 10 bases between the two ends. The CDR3 length is 14 residues. Written as DNA, the CDR3 is TGCGCCAGCAGCTTGGGAGAGGGATTCACTGAAGCTTTCTTT. It translates to CASSLGEGFTEAFF.

The V and J genes are TRBV28 and TRBJ2-3; D is possibly TRBD1 (6 bases). The V gene lost 5 bases and the J gene lost 1 base, with 16 bases spanning the gap. This CDR3 region has 16 residues. Germline CDR1 reads MDHEN; CDR2 reads SYDVKM. CDR3 nucleotides: TGTGCCAGCAGTAAAAACAGGGTCGACGGCACAGATACGCAGTATTTT. This codes for CASSKNRVDGTDTQYF.

V usage is TRBV27 and J usage is TRBJ1-1; D uncertain. CDR3 length equals 15 residues. V lost 8 bases, J lost 4 bases, and 20 bases lay in between. The germline gives CDR1 MNHEY, CDR2 SMNVEV (reference sequence). DNA of the CDR3: TGTGCCAGCTCCCCCAGGTCTGCTCCTGGCACTGAAGCTTTCTTT. Translating gives CASSPRSAPGTEAFF.

J is TRBJ2-7 and V is TRBV9, with D hard to call. V gave up 1 base and J gave up 1 base, with 9 bases separating them. The CDR3 has 14 amino acids. Per germline, CDR1 SGDLS and CDR2 YYNGEE. Here the CDR3 reads CASSVSPTSYEQYF. The DNA for the CDR3 is TGTGCCAGCAGCGTAAGCCCGACATCCTACGAGCAGTACTTC.

CDR3 sequence reads: CAWSLGLSRNGYTF. The CDR3 nucleotides are TGTGCCTGGAGTCTAGGATTGTCGCGGAATGGCTACACCTTC. The chain is built from TRBV30 and TRBJ1-2, with D unclear. Looked up from germline, CDR1 is GTSNPN and CDR2 is SVGIG (reference sequence). CDR3 length: 14 amino acids. Trimming took off 2 bases at V and 6 bases at J, with 16 bases between the two ends.